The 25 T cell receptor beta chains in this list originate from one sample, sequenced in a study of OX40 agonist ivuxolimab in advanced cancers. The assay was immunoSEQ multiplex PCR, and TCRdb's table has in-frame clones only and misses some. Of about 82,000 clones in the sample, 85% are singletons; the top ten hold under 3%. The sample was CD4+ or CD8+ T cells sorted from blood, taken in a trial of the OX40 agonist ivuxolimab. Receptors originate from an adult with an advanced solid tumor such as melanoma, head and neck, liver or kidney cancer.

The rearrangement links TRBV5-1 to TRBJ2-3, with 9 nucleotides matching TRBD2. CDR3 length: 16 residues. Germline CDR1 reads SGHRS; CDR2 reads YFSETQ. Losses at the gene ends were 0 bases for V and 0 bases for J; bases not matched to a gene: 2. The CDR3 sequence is CASSLAGTSSTDTQYF. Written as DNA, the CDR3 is TGCGCCAGCAGCTTGGCCGGGACTAGCAGCACAGATACGCAGTATTTT.

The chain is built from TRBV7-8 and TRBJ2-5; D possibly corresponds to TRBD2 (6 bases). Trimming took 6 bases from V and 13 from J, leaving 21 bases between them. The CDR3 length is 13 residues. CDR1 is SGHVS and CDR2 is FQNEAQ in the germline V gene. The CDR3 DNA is TGTGCCAGCAGAAAAGGGACTGGTAGACCCTGGTACTTC. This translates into CASRKGTGRPWYF.

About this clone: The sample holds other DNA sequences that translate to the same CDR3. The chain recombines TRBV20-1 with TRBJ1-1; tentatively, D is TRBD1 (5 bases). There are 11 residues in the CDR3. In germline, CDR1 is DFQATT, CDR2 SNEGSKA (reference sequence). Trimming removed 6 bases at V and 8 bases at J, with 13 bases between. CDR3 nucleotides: TGCAGTGCCCGGGGGTTAAGGGAAGCTTTCTTT. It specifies CSARGLREAFF.

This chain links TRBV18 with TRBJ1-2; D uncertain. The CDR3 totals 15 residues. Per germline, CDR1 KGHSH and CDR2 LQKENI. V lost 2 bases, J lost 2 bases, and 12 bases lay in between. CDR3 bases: TGTGCCAGCTCACCATACTCGTCGGAGAACTATGGCTACACCTTC. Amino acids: CASSPYSSENYGYTF.

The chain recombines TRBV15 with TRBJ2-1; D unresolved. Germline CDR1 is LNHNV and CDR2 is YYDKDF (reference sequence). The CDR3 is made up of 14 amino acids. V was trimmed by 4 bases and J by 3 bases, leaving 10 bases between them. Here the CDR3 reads CATSKDYIYNEQFF. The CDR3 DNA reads TGTGCCACCAGCAAGGATTACATCTACAATGAGCAGTTCTTC.

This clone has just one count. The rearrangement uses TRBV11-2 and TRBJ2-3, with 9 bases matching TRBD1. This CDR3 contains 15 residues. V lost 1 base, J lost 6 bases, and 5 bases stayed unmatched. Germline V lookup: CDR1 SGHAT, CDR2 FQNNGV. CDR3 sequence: CASSLARTGADTQYF. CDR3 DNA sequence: TGTGCCAGCAGCTTAGCCCGGACAGGGGCTGATACGCAGTATTTT.

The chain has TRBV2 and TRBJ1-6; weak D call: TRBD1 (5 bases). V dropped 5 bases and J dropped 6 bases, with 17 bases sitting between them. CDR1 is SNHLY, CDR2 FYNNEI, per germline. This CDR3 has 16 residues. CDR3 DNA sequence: TGTGCCAGCAGTTTAACCCAGGGAGCTACTAATTCACCCCTCCACTTT. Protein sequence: CASSLTQGATNSPLHF.

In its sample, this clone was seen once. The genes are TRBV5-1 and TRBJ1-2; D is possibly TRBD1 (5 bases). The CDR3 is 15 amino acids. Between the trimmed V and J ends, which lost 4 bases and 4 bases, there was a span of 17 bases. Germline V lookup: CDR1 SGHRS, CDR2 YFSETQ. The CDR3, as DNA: TGCGCCAGCAGCCTGTACAGCCATGGGGCCTATGGCTACACCTTC. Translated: CASSLYSHGAYGYTF.

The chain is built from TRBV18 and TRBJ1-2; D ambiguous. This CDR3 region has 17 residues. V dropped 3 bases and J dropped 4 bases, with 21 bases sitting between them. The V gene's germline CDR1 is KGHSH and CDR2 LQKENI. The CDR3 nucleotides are TGTGCCAGCTCACCGGGATACAATGGGGTGAACCGCTATGGCTACACCTTC. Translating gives CASSPGYNGVNRYGYTF. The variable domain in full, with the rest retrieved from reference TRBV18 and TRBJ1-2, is NAGVMQNPRHLVRRRGQEARLRCSPMKGHSHVYWYRQLPEEGLKFMVYLQKENIIDESGMPKERFSAEFPKEGPSILRIQQVVRGDSAAYFCASSPGYNGVNRYGYTFGSGTRLTVV.

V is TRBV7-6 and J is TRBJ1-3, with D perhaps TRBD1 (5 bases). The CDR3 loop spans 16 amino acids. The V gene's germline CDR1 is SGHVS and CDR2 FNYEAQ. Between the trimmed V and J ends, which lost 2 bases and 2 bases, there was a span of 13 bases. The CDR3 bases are TGTGCCAGCAGCTTAACCCAGGGCGAGACTGGAAACACCATATATTTT. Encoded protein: CASSLTQGETGNTIYF.

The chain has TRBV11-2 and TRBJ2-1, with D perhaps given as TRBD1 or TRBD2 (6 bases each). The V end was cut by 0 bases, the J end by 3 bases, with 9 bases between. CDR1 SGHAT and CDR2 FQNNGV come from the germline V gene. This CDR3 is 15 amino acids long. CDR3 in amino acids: CASSLEGGHYNEQFF. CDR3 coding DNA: TGTGCCAGCAGCTTAGAGGGGGGACACTACAATGAGCAGTTCTTC. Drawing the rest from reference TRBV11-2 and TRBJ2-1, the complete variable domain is EAGVAQSPRYKIIEKRQSVAFWCNPISGHATLYWYQQILGQGPKLLIQFQNNGVVDDSQLPKDRFSAERLKGVDSTLKIQPAKLEDSAVYLCASSLEGGHYNEQFFGPGTRLTVL.

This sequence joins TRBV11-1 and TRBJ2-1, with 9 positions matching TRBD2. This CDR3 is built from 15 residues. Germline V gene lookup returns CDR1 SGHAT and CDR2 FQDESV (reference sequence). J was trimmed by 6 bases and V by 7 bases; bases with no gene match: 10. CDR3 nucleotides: TGTGCCAGCACCTTCCGTAGCGGGGGTTCCAATGAGCAGTTCTTC. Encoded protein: CASTFRSGGSNEQFF.

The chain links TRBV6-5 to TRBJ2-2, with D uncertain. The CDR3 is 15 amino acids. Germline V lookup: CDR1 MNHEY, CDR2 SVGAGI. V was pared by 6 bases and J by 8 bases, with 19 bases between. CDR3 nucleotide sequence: TGTGCCAGCAGGCTCACCACGACTCCCCCGGGGGAGCTGTTTTTT. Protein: CASRLTTTPPGELFF.

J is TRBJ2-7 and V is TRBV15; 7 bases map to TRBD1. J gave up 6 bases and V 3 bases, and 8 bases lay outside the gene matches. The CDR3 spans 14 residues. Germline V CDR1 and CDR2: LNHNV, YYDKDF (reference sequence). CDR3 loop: CATSRAGTVSEQYF. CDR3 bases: TGTGCCACCAGCAGGGCCGGGACAGTGTCCGAGCAGTACTTC.

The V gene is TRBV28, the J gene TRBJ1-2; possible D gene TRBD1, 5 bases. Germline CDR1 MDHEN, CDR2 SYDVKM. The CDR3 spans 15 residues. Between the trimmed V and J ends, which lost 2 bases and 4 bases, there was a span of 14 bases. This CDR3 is CASSLPRGEVYGYTF. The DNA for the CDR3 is TGTGCCAGCAGTTTACCCCGAGGGGAGGTCTATGGCTACACCTTC.

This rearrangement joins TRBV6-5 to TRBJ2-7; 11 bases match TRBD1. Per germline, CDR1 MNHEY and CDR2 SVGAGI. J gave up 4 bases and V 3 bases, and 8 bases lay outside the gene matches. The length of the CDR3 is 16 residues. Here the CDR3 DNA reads TGTGCCAGCAGTTATTCCGGACAGGGGGCGAAATACGAGCAGTACTTC. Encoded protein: CASSYSGQGAKYEQYF.

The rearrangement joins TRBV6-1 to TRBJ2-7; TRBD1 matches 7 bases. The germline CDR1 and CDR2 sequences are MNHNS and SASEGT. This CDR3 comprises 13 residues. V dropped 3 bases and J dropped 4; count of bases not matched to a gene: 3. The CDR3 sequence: CASSDRQGYEQYF. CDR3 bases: TGTGCCAGCAGTGATAGACAGGGTTACGAGCAGTACTTC.

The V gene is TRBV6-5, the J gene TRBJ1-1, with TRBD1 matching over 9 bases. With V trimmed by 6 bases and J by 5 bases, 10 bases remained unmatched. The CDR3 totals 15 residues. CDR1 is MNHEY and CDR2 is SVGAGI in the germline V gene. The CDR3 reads CASRDRGGRKTEAFF. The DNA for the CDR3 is TGTGCCAGCAGGGACAGGGGCGGGAGAAAAACTGAAGCTTTCTTT.

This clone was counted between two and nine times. Here the CDR3 reads CASGRARNTEAFF. In DNA, the CDR3 is TGTGCCAGCGGGAGGGCGAGGAACACTGAAGCTTTCTTT. This chain links TRBV9 with TRBJ1-1; D call uncertain. This CDR3 has 13 amino acids. Trimming pared 7 bases from V and 1 base from J, leaving 11 bases between. CDR1 is SGDLS, CDR2 YYNGEE, per germline.

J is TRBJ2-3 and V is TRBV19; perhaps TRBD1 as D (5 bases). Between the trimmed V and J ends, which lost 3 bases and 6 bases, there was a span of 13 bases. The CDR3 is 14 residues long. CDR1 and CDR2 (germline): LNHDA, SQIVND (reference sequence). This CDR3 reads CASSISPPGDTQYF. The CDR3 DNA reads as TGTGCCAGTAGTATCAGCCCTCCAGGGGATACGCAGTATTTT.

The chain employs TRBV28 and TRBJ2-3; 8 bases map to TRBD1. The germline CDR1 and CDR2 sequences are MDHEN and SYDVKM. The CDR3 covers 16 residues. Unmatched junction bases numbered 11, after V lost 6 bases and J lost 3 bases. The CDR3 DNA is TGTGCCAGCAGGTTCGGACAGGGATGGTGGACAGATACGCAGTATTTT. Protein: CASRFGQGWWTDTQYF.

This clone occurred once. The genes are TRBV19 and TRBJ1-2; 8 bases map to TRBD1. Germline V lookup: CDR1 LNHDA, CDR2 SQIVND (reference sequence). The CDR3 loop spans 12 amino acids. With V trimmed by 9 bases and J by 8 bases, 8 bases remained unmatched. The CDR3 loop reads CASGQGNYGYTF. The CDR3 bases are TGTGCCAGCGGACAGGGAAATTACGGCTACACCTTC.

The CDR3 loop reads CASSPGASTDTQYF. The CDR3 DNA reads as TGTGCCAGCAGCCCCGGGGCGAGTACAGATACGCAGTATTTT. The V and J genes are TRBV7-2 and TRBJ2-3; D possibly matches TRBD1 or TRBD2 (5 bases each). V was cut by 5 bases and J by 3 bases, with 12 bases left in between. This CDR3 is 14 amino acids long. Germline CDR1 is SGHTA and CDR2 is FQGNSA.

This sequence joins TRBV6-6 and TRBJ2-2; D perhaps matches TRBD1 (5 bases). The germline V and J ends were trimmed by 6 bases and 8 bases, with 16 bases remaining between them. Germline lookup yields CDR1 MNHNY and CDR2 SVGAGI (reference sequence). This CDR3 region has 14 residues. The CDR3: CASRKTRETGELFF. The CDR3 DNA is TGTGCCAGCAGGAAGACCAGGGAAACTGGGGAGCTGTTTTTT.

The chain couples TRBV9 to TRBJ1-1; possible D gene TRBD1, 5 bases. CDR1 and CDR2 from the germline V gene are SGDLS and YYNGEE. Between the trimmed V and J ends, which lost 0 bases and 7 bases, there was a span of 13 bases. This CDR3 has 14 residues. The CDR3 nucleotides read TGTGCCAGCAGCGTAGCTACCTGGGACGGTGAAGCTTTCTTT. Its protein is CASSVATWDGEAFF.